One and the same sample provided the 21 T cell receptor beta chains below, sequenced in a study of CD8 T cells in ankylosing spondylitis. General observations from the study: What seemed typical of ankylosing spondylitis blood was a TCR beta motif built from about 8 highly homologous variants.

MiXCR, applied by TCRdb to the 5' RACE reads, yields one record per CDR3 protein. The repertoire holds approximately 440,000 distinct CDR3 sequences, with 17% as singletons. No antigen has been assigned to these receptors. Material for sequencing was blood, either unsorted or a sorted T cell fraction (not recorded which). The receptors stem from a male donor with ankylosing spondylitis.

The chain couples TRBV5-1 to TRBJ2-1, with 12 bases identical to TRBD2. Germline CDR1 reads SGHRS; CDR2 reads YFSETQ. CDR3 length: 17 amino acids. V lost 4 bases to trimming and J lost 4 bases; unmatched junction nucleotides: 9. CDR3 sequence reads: CASSPGMTSGRYNEQFF. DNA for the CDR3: TGCGCCAGCAGCCCCGGGATGACTAGCGGGAGATACAATGAGCAGTTCTTC.

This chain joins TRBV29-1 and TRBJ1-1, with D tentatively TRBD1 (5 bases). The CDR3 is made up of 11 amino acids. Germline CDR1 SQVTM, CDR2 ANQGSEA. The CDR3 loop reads CGGAENTEAFF. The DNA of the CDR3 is TGCGGCGGGGCAGAGAACACTGAAGCTTTCTTT.

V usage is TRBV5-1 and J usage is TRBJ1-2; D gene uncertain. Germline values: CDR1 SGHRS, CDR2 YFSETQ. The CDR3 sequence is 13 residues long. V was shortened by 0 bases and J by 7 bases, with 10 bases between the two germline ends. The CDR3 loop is CASSLGSDSGYTF. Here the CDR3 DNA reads TGCGCCAGCAGCTTGGGGTCCGACTCTGGCTACACCTTC. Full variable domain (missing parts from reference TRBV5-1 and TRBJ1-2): KAGVTQTPRYLIKTRGQQVTLSCSPISGHRSVSWYQQTPGQGLQFLFEYFSETQRNKGNFPGRFSGRQFSNSRSEMNVSTLELGDSALYLCASSLGSDSGYTFGSGTRLTVV.

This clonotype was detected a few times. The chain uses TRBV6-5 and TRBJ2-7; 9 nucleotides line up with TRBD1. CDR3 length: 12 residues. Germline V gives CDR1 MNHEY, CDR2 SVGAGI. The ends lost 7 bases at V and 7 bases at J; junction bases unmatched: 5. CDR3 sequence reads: CASTGTGREQYF. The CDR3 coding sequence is TGTGCCAGCACTGGGACAGGGAGGGAGCAGTACTTC.

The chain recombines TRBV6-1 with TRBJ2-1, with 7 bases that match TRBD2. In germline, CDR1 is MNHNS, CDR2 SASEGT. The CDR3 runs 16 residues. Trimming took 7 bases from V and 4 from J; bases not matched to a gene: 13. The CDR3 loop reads CASTPEGRGIYNEQFF. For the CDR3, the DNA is TGTGCCAGCACCCCCGAGGGGCGGGGGATATACAATGAGCAGTTCTTC.

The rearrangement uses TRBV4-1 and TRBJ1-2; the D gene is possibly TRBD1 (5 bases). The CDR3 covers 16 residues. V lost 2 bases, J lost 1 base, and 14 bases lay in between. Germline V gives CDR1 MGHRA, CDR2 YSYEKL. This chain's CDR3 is CASSQPQTDYNYGYTF. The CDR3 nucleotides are TGCGCCAGCAGCCAACCCCAGACAGACTATAACTATGGCTACACCTTC.

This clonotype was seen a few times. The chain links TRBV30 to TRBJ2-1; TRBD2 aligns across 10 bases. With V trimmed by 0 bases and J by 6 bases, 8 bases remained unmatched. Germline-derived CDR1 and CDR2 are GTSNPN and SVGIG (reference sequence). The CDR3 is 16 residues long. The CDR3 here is CAWSVLTSGSRNEQFF. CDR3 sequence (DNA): TGTGCCTGGAGTGTACTGACTAGCGGGTCCCGCAATGAGCAGTTCTTC. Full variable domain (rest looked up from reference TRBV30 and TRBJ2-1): SQTIHQWPATLVQPVGSPLSLECTVEGTSNPNLYWYRQAAGRGLQLLFYSVGIGQISSEVPQNLSASRPQDRQFILSSKKLLLSDSGFYLCAWSVLTSGSRNEQFFGPGTRLTVL.

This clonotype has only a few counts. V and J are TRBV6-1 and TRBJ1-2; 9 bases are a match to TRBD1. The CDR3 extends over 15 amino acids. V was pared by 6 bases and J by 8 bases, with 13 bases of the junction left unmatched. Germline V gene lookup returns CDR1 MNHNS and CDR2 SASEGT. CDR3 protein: CASRPQGQGTHGYTF. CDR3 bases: TGTGCCAGCAGGCCTCAAGGACAGGGGACACACGGCTACACCTTC.

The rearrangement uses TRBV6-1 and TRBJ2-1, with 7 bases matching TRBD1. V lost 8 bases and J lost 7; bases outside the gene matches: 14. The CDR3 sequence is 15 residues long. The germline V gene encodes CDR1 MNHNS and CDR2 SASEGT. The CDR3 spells CASRRSTGDMNEQFF. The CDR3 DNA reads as TGTGCCAGCCGGCGTTCCACAGGGGACATGAATGAGCAGTTCTTC.

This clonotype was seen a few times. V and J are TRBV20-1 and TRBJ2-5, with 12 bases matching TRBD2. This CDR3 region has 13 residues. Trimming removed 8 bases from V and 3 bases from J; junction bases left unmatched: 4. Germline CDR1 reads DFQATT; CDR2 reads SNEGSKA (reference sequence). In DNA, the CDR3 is TGCAGTCCCAGGACTAGCGGGAAAGAGACCCAGTACTTC. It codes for CSPRTSGKETQYF.

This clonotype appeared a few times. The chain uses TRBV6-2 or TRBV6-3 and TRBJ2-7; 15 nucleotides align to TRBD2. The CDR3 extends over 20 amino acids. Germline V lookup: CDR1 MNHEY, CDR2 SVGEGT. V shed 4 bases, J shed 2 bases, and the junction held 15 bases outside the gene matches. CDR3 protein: CASSSLTGTSGRSSPYEQYF. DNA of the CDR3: TGTGCCAGCAGTTCCCTCACCGGGACTAGCGGGAGGTCCTCGCCCTACGAGCAGTACTTC.

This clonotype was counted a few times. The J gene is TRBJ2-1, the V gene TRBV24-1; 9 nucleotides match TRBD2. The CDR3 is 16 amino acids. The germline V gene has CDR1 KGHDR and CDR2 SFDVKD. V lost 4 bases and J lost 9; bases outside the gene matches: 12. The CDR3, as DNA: TGTGCCACCAGTGACACGGCCGGGACTAGCTGGGGTGAGCAGTTCTTC. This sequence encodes CATSDTAGTSWGEQFF.

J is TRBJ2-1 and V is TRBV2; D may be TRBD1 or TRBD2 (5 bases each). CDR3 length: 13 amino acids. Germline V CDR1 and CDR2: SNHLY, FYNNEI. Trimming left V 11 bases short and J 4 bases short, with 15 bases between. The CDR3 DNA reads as TGTGCCTTCCGAGGGACGCCTTACAATGAGCAGTTCTTC. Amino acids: CAFRGTPYNEQFF.

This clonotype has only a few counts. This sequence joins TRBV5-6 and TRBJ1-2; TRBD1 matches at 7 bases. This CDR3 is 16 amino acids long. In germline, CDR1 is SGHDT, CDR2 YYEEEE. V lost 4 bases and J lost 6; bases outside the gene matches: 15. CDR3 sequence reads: CASSPLRTTGRDGYTF. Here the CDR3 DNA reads TGTGCCAGCAGCCCGCTACGCACGACAGGGAGGGATGGCTACACCTTC.

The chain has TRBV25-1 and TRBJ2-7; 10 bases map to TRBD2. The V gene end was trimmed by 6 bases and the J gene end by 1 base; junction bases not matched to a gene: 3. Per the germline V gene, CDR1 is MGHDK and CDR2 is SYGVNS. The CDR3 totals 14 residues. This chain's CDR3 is CASRNSGGSYEQYF. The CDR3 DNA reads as TGTGCCAGCAGGAATAGCGGGGGGTCCTACGAGCAGTACTTC.

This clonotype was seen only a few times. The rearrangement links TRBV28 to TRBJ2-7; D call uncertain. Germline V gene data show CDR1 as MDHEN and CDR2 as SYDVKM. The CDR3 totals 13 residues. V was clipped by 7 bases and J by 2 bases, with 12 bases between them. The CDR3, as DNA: TGTGCCAGCACGGCCCCGACTCCCTACGAGCAGTACTTC. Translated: CASTAPTPYEQYF.

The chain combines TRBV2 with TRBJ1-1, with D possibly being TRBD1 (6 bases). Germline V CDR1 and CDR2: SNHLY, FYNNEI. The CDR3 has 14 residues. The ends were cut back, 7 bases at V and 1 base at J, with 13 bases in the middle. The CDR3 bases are TGTGCCAGCATCCGGGACACTAAGAACACTGAAGCTTTCTTT. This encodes CASIRDTKNTEAFF.

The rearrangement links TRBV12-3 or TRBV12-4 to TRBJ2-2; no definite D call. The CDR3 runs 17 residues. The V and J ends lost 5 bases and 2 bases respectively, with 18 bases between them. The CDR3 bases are TGTGCCAGCAGTCCACCGCCCCAACAGAAAAACACCGGGGAGCTGTTTTTT. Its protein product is CASSPPPQQKNTGELFF.

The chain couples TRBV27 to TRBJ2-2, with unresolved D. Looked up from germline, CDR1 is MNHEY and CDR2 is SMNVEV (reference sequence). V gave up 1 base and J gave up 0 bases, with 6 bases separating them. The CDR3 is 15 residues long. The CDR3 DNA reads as TGTGCCAGCAGTTTATGGTCAACGAACACCGGGGAGCTGTTTTTT. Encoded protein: CASSLWSTNTGELFF.

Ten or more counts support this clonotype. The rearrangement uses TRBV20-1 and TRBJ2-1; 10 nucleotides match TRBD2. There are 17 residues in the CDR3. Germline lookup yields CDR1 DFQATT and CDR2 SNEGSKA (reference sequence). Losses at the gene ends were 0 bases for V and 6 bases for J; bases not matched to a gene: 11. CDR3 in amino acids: CSARDPPASGSGNEQFF. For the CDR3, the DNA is TGCAGTGCTAGAGATCCCCCGGCTAGCGGGAGTGGCAATGAGCAGTTCTTC.

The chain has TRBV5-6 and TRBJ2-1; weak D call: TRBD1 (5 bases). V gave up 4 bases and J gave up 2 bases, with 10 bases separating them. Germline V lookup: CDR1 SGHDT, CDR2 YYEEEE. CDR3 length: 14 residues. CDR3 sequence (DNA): TGTGCCAGCAGCCCGAGACAGCCCTACAATGAGCAGTTCTTC. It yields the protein CASSPRQPYNEQFF.